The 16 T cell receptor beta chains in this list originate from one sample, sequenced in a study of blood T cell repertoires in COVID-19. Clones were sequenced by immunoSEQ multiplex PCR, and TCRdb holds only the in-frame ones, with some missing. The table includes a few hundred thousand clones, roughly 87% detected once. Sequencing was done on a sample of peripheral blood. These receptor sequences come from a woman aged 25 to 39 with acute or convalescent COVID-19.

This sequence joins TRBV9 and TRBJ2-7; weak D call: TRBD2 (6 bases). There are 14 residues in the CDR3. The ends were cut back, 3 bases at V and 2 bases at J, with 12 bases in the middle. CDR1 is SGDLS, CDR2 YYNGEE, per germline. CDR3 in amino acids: CASSGGVPPYEQYF. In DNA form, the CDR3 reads TGTGCCAGCAGCGGCGGGGTACCACCCTACGAGCAGTACTTC.

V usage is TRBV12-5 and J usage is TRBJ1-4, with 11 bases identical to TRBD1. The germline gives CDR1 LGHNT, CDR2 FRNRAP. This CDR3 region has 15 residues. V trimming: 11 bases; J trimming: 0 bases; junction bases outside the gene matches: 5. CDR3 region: CAVGQGASTNEKLFF. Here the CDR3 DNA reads TGTGCTGTTGGACAGGGGGCATCAACTAATGAAAAACTGTTTTTT.

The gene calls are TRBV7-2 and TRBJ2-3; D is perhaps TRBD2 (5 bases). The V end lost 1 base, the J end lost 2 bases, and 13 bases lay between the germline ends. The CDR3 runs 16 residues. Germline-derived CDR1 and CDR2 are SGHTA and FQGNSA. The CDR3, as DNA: TGTGCCAGCAGCTTAGGTTTTAGCGCCTTCACAGATACGCAGTATTTT. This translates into CASSLGFSAFTDTQYF.

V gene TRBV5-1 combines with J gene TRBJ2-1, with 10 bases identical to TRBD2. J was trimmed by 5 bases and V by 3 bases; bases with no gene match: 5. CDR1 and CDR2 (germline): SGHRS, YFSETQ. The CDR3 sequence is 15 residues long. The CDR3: CASSWRTSGNNEQFF. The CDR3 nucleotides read TGCGCCAGCAGCTGGAGGACTAGCGGAAACAATGAGCAGTTCTTC.

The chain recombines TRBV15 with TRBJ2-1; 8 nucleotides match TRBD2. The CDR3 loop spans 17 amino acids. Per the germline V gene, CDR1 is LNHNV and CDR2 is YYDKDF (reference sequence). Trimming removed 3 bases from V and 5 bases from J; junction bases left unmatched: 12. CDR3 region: CATSSELAAIGNNEQFF. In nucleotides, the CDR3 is TGTGCCACCAGCAGCGAACTAGCGGCCATAGGAAACAATGAGCAGTTCTTC.

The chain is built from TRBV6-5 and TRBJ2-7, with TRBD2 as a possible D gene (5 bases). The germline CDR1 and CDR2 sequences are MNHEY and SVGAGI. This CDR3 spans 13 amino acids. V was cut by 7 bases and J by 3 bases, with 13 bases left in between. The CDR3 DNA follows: TGTGCCAGCAAACTCGGGGTAGGCTACGAGCAGTACTTC. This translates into CASKLGVGYEQYF.

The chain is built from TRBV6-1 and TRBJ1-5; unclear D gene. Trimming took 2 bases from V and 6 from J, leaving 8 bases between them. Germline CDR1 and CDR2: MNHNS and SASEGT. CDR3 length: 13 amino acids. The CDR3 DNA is TGTGCCAGCAGTGAAACAGCCTTTCAGCCCCAGCATTTT. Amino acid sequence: CASSETAFQPQHF.

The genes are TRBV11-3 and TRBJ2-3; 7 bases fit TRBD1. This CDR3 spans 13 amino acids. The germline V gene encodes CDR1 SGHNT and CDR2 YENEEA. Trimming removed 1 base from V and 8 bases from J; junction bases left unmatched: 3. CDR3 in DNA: TGTGCCAGCAGCTTAGTACGACAGGGTACGCAGTATTTT. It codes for CASSLVRQGTQYF.

The CDR3 spells CASSLSTGELFF. CDR3 sequence (DNA): TGTGCCAGCAGCCTTTCGACCGGGGAGCTGTTTTTT. This sequence joins TRBV9 and TRBJ2-2; D gene uncertain. This CDR3 contains 12 residues. V was clipped by 4 bases and J by 5 bases, with 6 bases between them. Germline CDR1 SGDLS, CDR2 YYNGEE.

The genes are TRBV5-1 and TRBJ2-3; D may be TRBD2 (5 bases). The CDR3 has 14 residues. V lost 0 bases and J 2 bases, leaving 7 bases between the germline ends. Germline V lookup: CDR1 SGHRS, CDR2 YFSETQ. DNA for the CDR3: TGCGCCAGCAGCTTGGGCCTAGCCACAGATACGCAGTATTTT. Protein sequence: CASSLGLATDTQYF.

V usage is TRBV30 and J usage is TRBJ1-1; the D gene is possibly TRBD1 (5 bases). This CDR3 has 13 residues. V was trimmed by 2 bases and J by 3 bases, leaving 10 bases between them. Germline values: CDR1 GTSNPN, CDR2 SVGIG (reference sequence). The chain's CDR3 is CAWSHTGYTEAFF. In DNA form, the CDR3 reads TGTGCCTGGAGTCACACAGGTTACACTGAAGCTTTCTTT.

Here the CDR3 DNA reads TGTGCCAGTAGTCCCCCAGAGAACACTGAAGCTTTCTTT. Protein sequence: CASSPPENTEAFF. J is TRBJ1-1 and V is TRBV19; D not certain. Per the germline V gene, CDR1 is LNHDA and CDR2 is SQIVND (reference sequence). V was clipped by 5 bases and J by 1 base, with 8 bases between them. The CDR3 is 13 amino acids.

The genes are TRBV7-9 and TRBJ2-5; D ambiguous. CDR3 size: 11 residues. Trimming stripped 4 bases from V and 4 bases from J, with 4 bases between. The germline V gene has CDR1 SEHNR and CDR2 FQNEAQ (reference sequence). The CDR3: CASSYGETQYF. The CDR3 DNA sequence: TGTGCCAGCAGCTACGGAGAGACCCAGTACTTC.

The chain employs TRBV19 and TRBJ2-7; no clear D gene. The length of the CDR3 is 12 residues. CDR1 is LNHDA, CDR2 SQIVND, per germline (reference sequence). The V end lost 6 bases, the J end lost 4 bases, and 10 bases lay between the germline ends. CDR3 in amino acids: CASSGTVYEQYF. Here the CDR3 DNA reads TGTGCCAGTAGCGGTACAGTGTACGAGCAGTACTTC.

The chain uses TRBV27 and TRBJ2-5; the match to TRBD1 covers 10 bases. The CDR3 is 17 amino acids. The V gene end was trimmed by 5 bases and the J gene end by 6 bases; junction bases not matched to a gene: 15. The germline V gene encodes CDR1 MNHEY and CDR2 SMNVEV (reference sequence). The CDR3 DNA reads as TGTGCCAGCAGTCTCCGCAGTGGTGGGACAGGGGCTAAGACCCAGTACTTC. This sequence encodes CASSLRSGGTGAKTQYF.

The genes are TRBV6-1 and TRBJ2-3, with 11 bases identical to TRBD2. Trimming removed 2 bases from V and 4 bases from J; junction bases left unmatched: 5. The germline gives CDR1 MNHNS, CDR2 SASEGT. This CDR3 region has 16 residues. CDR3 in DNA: TGTGCCAGCAGTGAAACTAGCGGGAGATACGCAGATACGCAGTATTTT. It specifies CASSETSGRYADTQYF.